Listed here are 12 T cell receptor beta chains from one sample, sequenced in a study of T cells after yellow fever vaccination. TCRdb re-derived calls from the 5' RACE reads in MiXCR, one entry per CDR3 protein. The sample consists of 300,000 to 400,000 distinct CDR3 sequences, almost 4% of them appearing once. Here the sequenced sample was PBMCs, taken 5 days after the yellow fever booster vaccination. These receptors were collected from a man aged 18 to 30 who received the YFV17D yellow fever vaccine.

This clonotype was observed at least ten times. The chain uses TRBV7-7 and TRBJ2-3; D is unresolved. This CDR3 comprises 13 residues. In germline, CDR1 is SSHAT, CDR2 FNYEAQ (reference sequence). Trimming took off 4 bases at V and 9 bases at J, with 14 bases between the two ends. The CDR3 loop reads CASSSREMRTQYF. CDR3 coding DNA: TGTGCCAGCAGCTCCCGAGAGATGCGGACGCAGTATTTT.

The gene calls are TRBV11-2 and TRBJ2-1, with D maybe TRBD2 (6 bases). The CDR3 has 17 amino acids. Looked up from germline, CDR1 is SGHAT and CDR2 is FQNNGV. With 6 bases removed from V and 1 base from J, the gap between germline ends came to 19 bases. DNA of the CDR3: TGTGCCAGCAGGGGACTCAGTGGCGGTAGGTCCTACAATGAGCAGTTCTTC. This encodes CASRGLSGGRSYNEQFF.

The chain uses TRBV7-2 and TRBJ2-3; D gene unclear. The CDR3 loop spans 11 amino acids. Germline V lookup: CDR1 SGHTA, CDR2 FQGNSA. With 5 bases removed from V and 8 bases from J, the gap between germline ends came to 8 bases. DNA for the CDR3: TGTGCCAGCAGCCTGCCGGGTACGCAGTATTTT. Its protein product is CASSLPGTQYF.

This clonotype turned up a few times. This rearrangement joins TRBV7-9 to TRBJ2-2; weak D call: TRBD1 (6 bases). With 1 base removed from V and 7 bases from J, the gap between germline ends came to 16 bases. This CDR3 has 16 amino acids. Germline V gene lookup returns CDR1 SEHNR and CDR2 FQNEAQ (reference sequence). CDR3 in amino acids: CASSLDPGVFGGELFF. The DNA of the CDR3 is TGTGCCAGCAGCTTAGACCCAGGGGTATTTGGCGGGGAGCTGTTTTTT.

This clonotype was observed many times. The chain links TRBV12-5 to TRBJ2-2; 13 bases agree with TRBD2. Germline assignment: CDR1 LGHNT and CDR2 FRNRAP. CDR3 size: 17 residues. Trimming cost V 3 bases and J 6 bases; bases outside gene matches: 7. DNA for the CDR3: TGTGCTAGTGGTTTCCTAACTAGCGGGGGGGCGGCCGGGGAGCTGTTTTTT. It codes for CASGFLTSGGAAGELFF.

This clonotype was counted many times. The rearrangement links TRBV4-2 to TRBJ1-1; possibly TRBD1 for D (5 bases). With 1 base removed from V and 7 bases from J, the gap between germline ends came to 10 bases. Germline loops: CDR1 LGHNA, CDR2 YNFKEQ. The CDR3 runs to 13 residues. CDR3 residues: CASSQGGVLEAFF. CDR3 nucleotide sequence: TGTGCCAGCAGCCAAGGGGGGGTTCTTGAAGCTTTCTTT.

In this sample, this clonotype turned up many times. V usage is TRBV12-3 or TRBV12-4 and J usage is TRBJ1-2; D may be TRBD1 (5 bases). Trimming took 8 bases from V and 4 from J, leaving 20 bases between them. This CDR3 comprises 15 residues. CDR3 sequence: CASAYSGPVSYGYTF. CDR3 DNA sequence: TGTGCCAGCGCCTATTCAGGGCCGGTCTCCTATGGCTACACCTTC.

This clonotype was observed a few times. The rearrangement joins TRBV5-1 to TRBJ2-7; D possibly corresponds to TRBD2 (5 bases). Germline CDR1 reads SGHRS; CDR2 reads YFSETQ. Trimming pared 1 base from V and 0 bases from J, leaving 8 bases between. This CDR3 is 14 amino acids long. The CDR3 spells CASSLLGSSYEQYF. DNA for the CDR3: TGCGCCAGCAGCTTGTTAGGGAGCTCCTACGAGCAGTACTTC.

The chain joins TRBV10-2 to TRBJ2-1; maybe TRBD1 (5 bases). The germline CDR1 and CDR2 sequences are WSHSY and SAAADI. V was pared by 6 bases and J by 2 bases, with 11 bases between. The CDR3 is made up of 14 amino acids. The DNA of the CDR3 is TGCGCCAGCAGGGGGCCCTATACCTACAATGAGCAGTTCTTC. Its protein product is CASRGPYTYNEQFF.

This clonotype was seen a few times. CDR3 in DNA: TGTGCCAGCAGCTCGTCAGGCCAGGCTGAAAAACTGTTTTTT. Its protein is CASSSSGQAEKLFF. The chain employs TRBV11-2 and TRBJ1-4, with D unresolved. CDR1 SGHAT and CDR2 FQNNGV come from the germline V gene. V gave up 4 bases and J gave up 7 bases, with 13 bases separating them. This CDR3 is 14 amino acids long. The full variable domain, in which reference TRBV11-2 and TRBJ1-4 provide the parts outside the CDR3, is EAGVAQSPRYKIIEKRQSVAFWCNPISGHATLYWYQQILGQGPKLLIQFQNNGVVDDSQLPKDRFSAERLKGVDSTLKIQPAKLEDSAVYLCASSSSGQAEKLFFGSGTQLSVL.

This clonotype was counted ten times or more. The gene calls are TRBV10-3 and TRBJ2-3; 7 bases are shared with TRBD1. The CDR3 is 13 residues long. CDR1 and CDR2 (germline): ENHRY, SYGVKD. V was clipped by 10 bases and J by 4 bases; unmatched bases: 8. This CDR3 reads CATGTGEADTQYF. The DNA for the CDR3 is TGTGCCACCGGAACAGGGGAAGCAGATACGCAGTATTTT.

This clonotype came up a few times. CDR3 loop: CASSQGRLPAGELFF. The CDR3, as DNA: TGTGCCAGCAGCCAAGGGCGTCTCCCGGCGGGGGAGCTGTTTTTT. The V and J genes are TRBV4-2 and TRBJ2-2; no reliable D call. Germline CDR1 reads LGHNA; CDR2 reads YNFKEQ. This CDR3 spans 15 amino acids. V was trimmed by 1 base and J by 8 bases, leaving 14 bases between them.